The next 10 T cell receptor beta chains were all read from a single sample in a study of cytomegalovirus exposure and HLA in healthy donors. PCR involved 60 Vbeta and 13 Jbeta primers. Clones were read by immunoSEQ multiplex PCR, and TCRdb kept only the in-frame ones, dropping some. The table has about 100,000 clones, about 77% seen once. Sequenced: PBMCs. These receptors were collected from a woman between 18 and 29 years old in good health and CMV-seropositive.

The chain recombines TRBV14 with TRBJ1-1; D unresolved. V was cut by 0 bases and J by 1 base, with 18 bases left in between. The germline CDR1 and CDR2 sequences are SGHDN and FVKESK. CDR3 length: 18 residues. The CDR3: CASSQDLNAAYRNTEAFF. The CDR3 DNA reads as TGTGCCAGCAGCCAAGATCTAAATGCCGCTTATAGGAACACTGAAGCTTTCTTT.

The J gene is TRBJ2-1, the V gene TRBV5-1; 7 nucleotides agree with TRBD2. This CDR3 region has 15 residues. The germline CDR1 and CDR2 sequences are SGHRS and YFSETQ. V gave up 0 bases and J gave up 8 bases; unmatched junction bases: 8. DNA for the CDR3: TGCGCCAGCAGCTTGGCGGCGGGGCTAGCGGATGAGCAGTTCTTC. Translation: CASSLAAGLADEQFF. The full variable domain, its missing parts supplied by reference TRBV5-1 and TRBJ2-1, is KAGVTQTPRYLIKTRGQQVTLSCSPISGHRSVSWYQQTPGQGLQFLFEYFSETQRNKGNFPGRFSGRQFSNSRSEMNVSTLELGDSALYLCASSLAAGLADEQFFGPGTRLTVL.

The CDR3 DNA sequence: TGTGCCAGCAGCTTAGTGGCAGGGGGATTAAGGACTGAAGCTTTCTTT. Translation gives CASSLVAGGLRTEAFF. The V call is TRBV7-2, the J call TRBJ1-1; 7 nucleotides match TRBD1. The trim removed 1 base at V and 5 bases at J, leaving 10 bases unmatched. Germline CDR1 and CDR2: SGHTA and FQGNSA. CDR3 length equals 16 residues.

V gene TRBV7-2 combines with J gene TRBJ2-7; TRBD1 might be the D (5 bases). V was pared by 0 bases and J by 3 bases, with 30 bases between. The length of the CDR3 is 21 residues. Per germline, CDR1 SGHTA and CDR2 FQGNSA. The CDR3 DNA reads TGTGCCAGCAGCTTAGCTGGGGCCCCGACCCCACCCCGAGAAAGAGACTACGAGCAGTACTTC. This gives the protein CASSLAGAPTPPRERDYEQYF.

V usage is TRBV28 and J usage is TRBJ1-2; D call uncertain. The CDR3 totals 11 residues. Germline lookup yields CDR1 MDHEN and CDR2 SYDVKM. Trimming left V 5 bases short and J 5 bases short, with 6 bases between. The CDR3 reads CASSREYGYTF. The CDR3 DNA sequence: TGTGCCAGCAGTAGGGAGTATGGCTACACCTTC.

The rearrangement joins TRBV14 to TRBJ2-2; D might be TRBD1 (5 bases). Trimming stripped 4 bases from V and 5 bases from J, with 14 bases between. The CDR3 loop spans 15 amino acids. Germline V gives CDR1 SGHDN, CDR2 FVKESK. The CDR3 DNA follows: TGTGCCAGCAGCCGGTTTTCAGGGTTGACCGGGGAGCTGTTTTTT. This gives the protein CASSRFSGLTGELFF.

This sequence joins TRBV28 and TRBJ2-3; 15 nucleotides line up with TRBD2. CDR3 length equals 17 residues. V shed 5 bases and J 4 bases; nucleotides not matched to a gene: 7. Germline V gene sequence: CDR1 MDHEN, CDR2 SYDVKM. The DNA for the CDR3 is TGTGCCAGCAGTCGGACTAGCGGGAGGGCCTTCCCAGATACGCAGTATTTT. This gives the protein CASSRTSGRAFPDTQYF.

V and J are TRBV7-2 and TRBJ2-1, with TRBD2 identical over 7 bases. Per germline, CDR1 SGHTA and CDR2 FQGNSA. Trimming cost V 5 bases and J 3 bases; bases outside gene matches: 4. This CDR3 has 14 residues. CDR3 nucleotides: TGTGCCAGCAGCGCCGCGGGAGACTACAATGAGCAGTTCTTC. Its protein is CASSAAGDYNEQFF.

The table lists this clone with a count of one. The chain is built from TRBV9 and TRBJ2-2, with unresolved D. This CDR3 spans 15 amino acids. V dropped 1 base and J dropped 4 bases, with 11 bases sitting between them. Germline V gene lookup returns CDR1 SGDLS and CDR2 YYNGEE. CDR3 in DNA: TGTGCCAGCAGCGTACTAAGCCAAAGCACCGGGGAGCTGTTTTTT. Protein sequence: CASSVLSQSTGELFF.

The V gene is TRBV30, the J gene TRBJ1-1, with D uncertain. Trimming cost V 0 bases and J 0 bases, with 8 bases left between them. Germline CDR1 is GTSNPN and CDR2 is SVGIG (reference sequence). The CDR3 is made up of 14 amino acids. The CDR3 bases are TGTGCCTGGAGTGTTGAGGGCTTGAACACTGAAGCTTTCTTT. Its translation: CAWSVEGLNTEAFF.